This T cell receptor beta chain was captured by sequencing in a study of naive and memory T cell subsets. General study points: Gini index rose across naive, CM, EM and EMRA in CD4 and CD8.

Two oligonucleotides, mixed equimolar, formed the beta constant-region primer covering TRBC1 and TRBC2. MiXCR was run by TCRdb on the UMI-ligation and nested PCR reads, yielding one entry per CDR3 protein. The repertoire holds over 25,000 distinct CDR3 sequences, around 10% seen once, with approximately 15% in the top ten. This clonotype was observed a few times. No antigen is known for it. Trimming removed 3 bases from V and 2 bases from J, with 7 bases in between. The CDR3 runs 13 residues. This clonotype was sampled from a human donor in good health. What was sequenced was effector memory CD4+ T cells from blood. Subset in this sample: effector memory, CD45RA- CD27-. J is TRBJ1-2 and V is TRBV12-3 or TRBV12-4; D call uncertain. CDR3 protein: CASSFGRNYGYTF. CDR3 sequence (DNA): TGTGCCAGCAGTTTCGGCAGGAACTATGGCTACACCTTC.